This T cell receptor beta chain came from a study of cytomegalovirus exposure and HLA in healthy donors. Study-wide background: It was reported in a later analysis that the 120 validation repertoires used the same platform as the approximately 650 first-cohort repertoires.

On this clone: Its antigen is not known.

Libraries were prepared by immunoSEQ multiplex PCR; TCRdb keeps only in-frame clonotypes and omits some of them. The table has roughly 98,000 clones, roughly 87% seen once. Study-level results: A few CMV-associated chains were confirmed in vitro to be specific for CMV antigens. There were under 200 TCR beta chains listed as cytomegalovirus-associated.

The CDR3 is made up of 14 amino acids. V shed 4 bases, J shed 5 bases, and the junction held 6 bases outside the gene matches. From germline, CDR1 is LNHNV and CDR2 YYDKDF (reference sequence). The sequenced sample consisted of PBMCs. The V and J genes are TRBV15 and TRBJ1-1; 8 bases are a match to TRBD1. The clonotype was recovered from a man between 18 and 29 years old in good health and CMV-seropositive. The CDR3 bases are TGTGCCACCAGCACCAGACAGGGGAGAACTGAAGCTTTCTTT. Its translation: CATSTRQGRTEAFF.